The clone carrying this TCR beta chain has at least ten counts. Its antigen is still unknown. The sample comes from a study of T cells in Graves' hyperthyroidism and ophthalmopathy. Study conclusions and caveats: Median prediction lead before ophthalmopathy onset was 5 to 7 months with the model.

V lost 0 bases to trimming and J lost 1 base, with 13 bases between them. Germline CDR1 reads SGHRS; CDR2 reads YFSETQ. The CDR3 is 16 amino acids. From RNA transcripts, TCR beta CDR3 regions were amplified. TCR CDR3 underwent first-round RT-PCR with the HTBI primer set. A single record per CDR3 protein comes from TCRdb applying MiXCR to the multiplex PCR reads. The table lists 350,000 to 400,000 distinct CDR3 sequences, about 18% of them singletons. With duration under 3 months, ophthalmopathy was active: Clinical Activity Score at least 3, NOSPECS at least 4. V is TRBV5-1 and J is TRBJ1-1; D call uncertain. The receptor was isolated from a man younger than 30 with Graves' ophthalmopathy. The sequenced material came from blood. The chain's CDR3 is CASSLDFRRGNTEAFF. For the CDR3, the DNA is TGCGCCAGCAGCTTGGACTTTCGGCGCGGGAACACTGAAGCTTTCTTT.